Included here is one T cell receptor beta chain sequence, with context. Antigen specificity is unknown. The junction departs from germline at one end; a sequencing error may be responsible. This entry is derived from a study of T cells in Graves' hyperthyroidism and ophthalmopathy. Reasons for excluding patients were uncontrolled infection, other autoimmune disease, pregnancy or lactation. General study findings and limits: Most thyroid clonotypes expanded above 0.001 were also detected in blood. Researchers report that a 13 V-J model separated ophthalmopathy from stable hyperthyroidism.

Amplification of TCR beta CDR3 regions was performed using RNA transcripts as template. The study used the HTBI primer set for a first-round RT-PCR of the TCR CDR3. TCRdb reprocessed the multiplex PCR reads via MiXCR and lists one record per CDR3 protein. The table lists approximately 700,000 distinct CDR3 sequences, about 45% of them singletons, with roughly 6.5% in the top ten. Sequencing was performed on peripheral blood or thyroid tissue (not recorded which). The receptor was derived from an adult man with Graves' disease, either hyperthyroidism or ophthalmopathy (not recorded which).

This CDR3 reads CASATTGFQGTQYF. The CDR3 nucleotides read TGTGCCAGCGCCACCACAGGGTTTCAAGGGACCCAGTACTTC. V usage is TRBV19 and J usage is TRBJ2-5, with a tentative D call TRBD1 (6 bases). Germline CDR1 reads LNHDA; CDR2 reads SQIVND (reference sequence). The CDR3 is made up of 14 amino acids.